This entry is about one T cell receptor (beta chain). Its antigen is currently unknown. Germline V gene data show CDR1 as MNHNS and CDR2 as SASEGT. The CDR3 extends over 13 amino acids. V lost 2 bases and J lost 9, with 11 bases in between. The data belong to a study of T cell responses to AZD1222 COVID-19 vaccine. Findings and limits, study-wide: Following two doses of AZD1222, Spike-specific TCR breadth and depth rose.

Produced via immunoSEQ multiplex PCR; TCRdb's table is partial and in-frame only. The sample lists roughly 200,000 clones, just over 90% occurring once. This clonotype originated in an adult in good health. The gene calls are TRBV6-1 and TRBJ1-5; D may be TRBD1 (5 bases). This specimen consisted of peripheral blood, obtained on day 0 of MenACWY control vaccination. The DNA for the CDR3 is TGTGCCAGCAGTGAACAGGGTTGGGCGCCCCAGCATTTT. Translation: CASSEQGWAPQHF.